This is a list of T cell receptor beta chains from one sample in a study of T cell changes during pregnancy in multiple sclerosis. The protocol was immunoSEQ multiplex PCR, while the TCRdb copy is restricted to in-frame clones and leaves out a portion. The sample has around 35,000 clones; 85% to 95% are singletons. Sequencing was carried out using PBMCs (not recorded whether the cells were cultured). The receptors stem from a female donor with multiple sclerosis, enrolled in a pregnancy study. CDR3s include the opening cysteine and the closing phenylalanine or tryptophan. Fields, in order: clone size, D gene, J gene, V gene, CDR3 DNA, CDR3 protein. D genes are given only for firm matches. Some rows have no size entry. The others give once, few or many, or a class for an expanded clone.

.,.,TRBJ1-2,TRBV25-1,TGTGCCAGCAGTGAAGACGGGGTCTGGGGCTACACCTTC,CASSEDGVWGYTF
.,.,TRBJ1-4,TRBV5-6,TGTGCCAGCAGCTTGTTCAGGGGCTCAGGAGAAAAACTGTTTTTT,CASSLFRGSGEKLFF
once,TRBD2,TRBJ2-1,TRBV18,TGTGCCAGCTCACCCCCAACTAGCGCGAGGTACAATGAGCAGTTCTTC,CASSPPTSARYNEQFF
.,.,TRBJ2-5,TRBV11-2,TGTGCCAGCAGCTTAGGGGGACTGCAAGAGACCCAGTACTTC,CASSLGGLQETQYF
.,.,TRBJ2-6,TRBV7-4,TGTGCCAGCAGCATTCGACGCAGCTCACAAAGTCGGGCCAACGTCCTGACTTTC,CASSIRRSSQSRANVLTF
.,TRBD2,TRBJ2-3,TRBV6-4,TGTGCCAGCAGTGACTCTCCCAGCGGGAGTGTGGATACGCAGTATTTT,CASSDSPSGSVDTQYF
.,.,TRBJ1-4,TRBV5-6,TGTGCCAGCAGCTTGTTTCTCTCAACTAATGAAAAACTGTTTTTT,CASSLFLSTNEKLFF
.,TRBD1,TRBJ1-5,TRBV30,TGTGCCTGGAGTCTGACAGGGATTGCCAATCAGCCCCAGCATTTT,CAWSLTGIANQPQHF
.,TRBD1,TRBJ2-1,TRBV5-1,TGCGCCAGCAGCCGACAGGGCGATGAGCAGTTCTTC,CASSRQGDEQFF
.,.,TRBJ2-3,TRBV13,TGTGCCAGCAGCTTAGAACAGGGCACAGATACGCAGTATTTT,CASSLEQGTDTQYF
.,TRBD2,TRBJ2-7,TRBV4-3,TGCGCCAGCAGCCAAGTAGCGGGAGGCGCCTACGAGCAGTACTTC,CASSQVAGGAYEQYF
.,.,TRBJ1-4,TRBV5-1,TGCGCCAGCAGCGCGGACCTGACAAGACCGGAAAAACTGTTTTTT,CASSADLTRPEKLFF
.,.,TRBJ1-1,TRBV20-1,TGCAGTGCCAGGTCTGAGCAAAAAGCTTTCTTT,CSARSEQKAFF
.,TRBD1,TRBJ2-5,TRBV27,TGTGCCAGCAGTTTATACAGAACAGGGGGCGGAGAGACCCAGTACTTC,CASSLYRTGGGETQYF
.,.,TRBJ2-1,TRBV7-9,TGTGCCAGCAGTCGAGCCACCAATGAGCAGTTCTTC,CASSRATNEQFF
.,.,TRBJ2-4,TRBV28,TGTGCCAGCGGCCTAGCCAAAAACATTCAGTACTTC,CASGLAKNIQYF
.,.,TRBJ2-1,TRBV7-2,TGTGCCAGCAGCTTTTACCGGGACAACGAGCAGTTCTTC,CASSFYRDNEQFF
.,TRBD1,TRBJ1-1,TRBV5-5,TGTGCCAGCAGCCTTGAAGATTACAGGGGTTGGACTGAAGCTTTCTTT,CASSLEDYRGWTEAFF
.,.,TRBJ1-2,TRBV19,TGTGCCAGTAGTATCCCCCGGGTAGACGGCTACACCTTC,CASSIPRVDGYTF
.,.,TRBJ1-4,TRBV10-3,TGTGCCATCAGTGAGTCGAACCCACTGGGTGAAAAACTGTTTTTT,CAISESNPLGEKLFF
.,.,TRBJ2-1,TRBV7-9,TGTGCCAGCAGCGTTAGCAGCTCCTACAATGAGCAGTTCTTC,CASSVSSSYNEQFF
.,.,TRBJ2-2,TRBV4-2,TGTGCCAGCAGCCAAGATAGAGAGGGAGAGGCCGGGGAGCTGTTTTTT,CASSQDREGEAGELFF
.,.,TRBJ2-7,TRBV19,TGTGCCAGTAGTATAAAGGGTTTGAGGGGAGCGGGTATCTACGAGCAGTACTTC,CASSIKGLRGAGIYEQYF
.,.,TRBJ1-2,TRBV4-1,TGCGCCAGCAGCCAAGAACTCCGGCTTGGCTACACCTTC,CASSQELRLGYTF
.,.,TRBJ2-7,TRBV6-6,TGTGCCAGCAGTTCGGCGGACAGCAACCTCTACGAGCAGTACTTC,CASSSADSNLYEQYF
.,.,TRBJ1-5,TRBV27,TGTGCCAGCAGCAGGGGAACCGATCAGCCCCAGCATTTT,CASSRGTDQPQHF
.,.,TRBJ2-5,TRBV29-1,TGCAGCGTTGTCGGGCATAGGGGAGAGACCCAGTACTTC,CSVVGHRGETQYF
.,.,TRBJ2-3,TRBV7-8,TGTGCCAGCAGCTTAGCGACTTTACGGGGACTCTTCCTCACAGATACGCAGTATTTT,CASSLATLRGLFLTDTQYF
.,.,TRBJ2-3,TRBV14,TGTGCCAGCAGCCAAGATTTTCTGGGTTCAGATACGCAGTATTTT,CASSQDFLGSDTQYF
.,TRBD1,TRBJ2-7,TRBV5-1,TGCGCCAGCAGCGATGGACAGGGCATTTCCTACGAGCAGTACTTC,CASSDGQGISYEQYF
.,.,TRBJ1-2,TRBV7-9,TGTGCCAGCAGCCCGGGGACGGGATCCTATGGCTACACCTTC,CASSPGTGSYGYTF
.,.,TRBJ2-7,TRBV18,TGTGCCAGCTCACCACGGGCCCCACCCGTCTACGAGCAGTACTTC,CASSPRAPPVYEQYF
once,TRBD2,TRBJ2-1,TRBV28,TGTGCCAGCACCGGGATACTGAAGCGGGAGGGTAACAATGAGCAGTTCTTC,CASTGILKREGNNEQFF
.,TRBD2,TRBJ2-1,TRBV2,TGTGCCAGCAGTGAAAGGGGTGCGGGAGGGTCCTACAATGAGCAGTTCTTC,CASSERGAGGSYNEQFF
.,.,TRBJ1-3,TRBV7-9,TGTGCCAGCGTTTTAAACCGGCAGGCAAACACCATATATTTT,CASVLNRQANTIYF
.,.,TRBJ1-5,TRBV18,TGTGCCAGCTCACCACAGCCGCAGGGAAGCCAGCCCCAGCATTTT,CASSPQPQGSQPQHF
.,.,TRBJ2-6,TRBV5-1,TGCGCCAGCAGCTTGTGGGGCTCTGGGGCCAACGTCCTGACTTTC,CASSLWGSGANVLTF
.,.,TRBJ1-4,TRBV5-1,TGCGCCAGCAGCCCGGCGGACTCAACTAATGAAAAACTGTTTTTT,CASSPADSTNEKLFF
once,TRBD2,TRBJ2-2,TRBV7-8,TGTGCCAGCAGTTCCTATTCCGGGACTAGCAATTCTAACGCCGGGGAGCTGTTTTTT,CASSSYSGTSNSNAGELFF
.,.,TRBJ2-3,TRBV5-1,TGCGCCAGCAAGGAACTATTCGGCACAGATACGCAGTATTTT,CASKELFGTDTQYF
.,TRBD2,TRBJ2-3,TRBV6-5,TGTGCCAGCAGTTACTCGCGGGGGCGGGAGGGAGATACGCAGTATTTT,CASSYSRGREGDTQYF
.,TRBD1,TRBJ1-5,TRBV5-1,TGCGCCAGCAGGGAGGGGACAGCAGGCAATCAGCCCCAGCATTTT,CASREGTAGNQPQHF
.,.,TRBJ2-1,TRBV19,TGTGCCAGTAGTATCCCCTCCCTAGCGCTATACAATGAGCAGTTCTTC,CASSIPSLALYNEQFF
.,.,TRBJ2-7,TRBV7-5,TGTGCCAGAAGCTTAGGCACGCAGGGGGCCCACGAGCAGTACTTC,CARSLGTQGAHEQYF
.,.,TRBJ1-2,TRBV7-6,TGTGCCAGCAGCGATACACAGGGACGGTATGGCTACACCTTC,CASSDTQGRYGYTF
.,.,TRBJ2-6,TRBV7-6,TGTGCCAGCAGCTTATTGAGTTGGGGATCTGGGGCCAACGTCCTGACTTTC,CASSLLSWGSGANVLTF
.,TRBD1,TRBJ1-1,TRBV9,TGTGCCAGCAGCCTTGACAGGGGGTACACTGAAGCTTTCTTT,CASSLDRGYTEAFF
.,.,TRBJ2-2,TRBV6-5,TGTGCCAGCAGTTACAGATTTACCGGGGAGCTGTTTTTT,CASSYRFTGELFF
.,TRBD2,TRBJ2-7,TRBV7-6,TGTGCCAGCAGCTTACTAGCGGGATCGGGCTACGAGCAGTACTTC,CASSLLAGSGYEQYF
.,TRBD2,TRBJ2-1,TRBV7-6,TGTGCCAGCAGCTTAGCTCAACCTCAACTAGCGGGAGTGGATAATGAGCAGTTCTTC,CASSLAQPQLAGVDNEQFF
.,.,TRBJ2-6,TRBV6-1,TGTGCCAGCAGTGAGGTTCAGGGCTCTGGGGCCAACGTCCTGACTTTC,CASSEVQGSGANVLTF
.,TRBD1,TRBJ2-7,TRBV7-8,TGTGCCAGCAGTAACGGACAGGGGGCGCTTGAGCAGTACTTC,CASSNGQGALEQYF
.,.,TRBJ1-5,TRBV5-4,TGTGCCAGCAGCGTGGACAGCAATCAGCCCCAGCATTTT,CASSVDSNQPQHF
.,.,TRBJ2-1,TRBV28,TGTGCCAGCAACAGTATTGGCAGGGCCCTTTCCTACAATGAGCAGTTCTTC,CASNSIGRALSYNEQFF
.,.,TRBJ2-5,TRBV29-1,TGCAGCGTTGACCCGGGCGGCCAAGAGACCCAGTACTTC,CSVDPGGQETQYF
.,TRBD1,TRBJ2-7,TRBV5-1,TGCGCCAGCAGCTCGACAGGGGGCTCCTACGAGCAGTACTTC,CASSSTGGSYEQYF
.,TRBD2,TRBJ2-3,TRBV4-2,TGTGCCAGCAGCCAAGACGGTAGCGGGAGCACAGATACGCAGTATTTT,CASSQDGSGSTDTQYF